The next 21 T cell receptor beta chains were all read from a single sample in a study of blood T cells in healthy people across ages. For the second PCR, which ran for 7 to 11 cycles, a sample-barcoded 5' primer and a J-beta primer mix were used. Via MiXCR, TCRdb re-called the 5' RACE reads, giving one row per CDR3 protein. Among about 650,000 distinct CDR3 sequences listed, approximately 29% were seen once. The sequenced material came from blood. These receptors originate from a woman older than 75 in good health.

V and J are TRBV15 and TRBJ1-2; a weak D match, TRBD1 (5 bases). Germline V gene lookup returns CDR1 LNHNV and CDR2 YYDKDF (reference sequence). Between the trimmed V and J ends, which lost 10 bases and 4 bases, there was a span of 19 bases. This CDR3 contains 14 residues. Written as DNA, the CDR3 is TGTGCCATTGAGGGGAGGGATCGAGGCTATGGCTACACCTTC. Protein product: CAIEGRDRGYGYTF.

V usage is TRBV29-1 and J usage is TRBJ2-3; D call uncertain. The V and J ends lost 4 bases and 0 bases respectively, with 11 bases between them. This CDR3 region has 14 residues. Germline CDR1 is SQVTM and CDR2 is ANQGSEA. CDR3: CSVVISFSTDTQYF. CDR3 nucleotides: TGCAGCGTTGTGATTAGTTTTAGCACAGATACGCAGTATTTT.

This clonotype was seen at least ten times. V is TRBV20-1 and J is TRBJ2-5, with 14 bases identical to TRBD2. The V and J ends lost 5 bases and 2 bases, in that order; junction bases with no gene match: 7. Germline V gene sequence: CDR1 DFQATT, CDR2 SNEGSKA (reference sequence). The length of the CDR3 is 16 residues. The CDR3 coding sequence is TGCAGTGCTCCCAGAGGACTAGCGGGGGGTCAAGAGACCCAGTACTTC. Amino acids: CSAPRGLAGGQETQYF.

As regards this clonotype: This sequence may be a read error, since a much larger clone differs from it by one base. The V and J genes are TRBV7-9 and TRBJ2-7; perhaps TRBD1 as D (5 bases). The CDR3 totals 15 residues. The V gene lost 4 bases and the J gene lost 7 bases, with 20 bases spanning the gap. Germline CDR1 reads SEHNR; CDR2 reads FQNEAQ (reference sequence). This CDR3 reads CASSYQESGLNEQYF. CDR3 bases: TGTGCCAGCAGCTACCAGGAGTCAGGGTTAAATGAGCAGTACTTC.

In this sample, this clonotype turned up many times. The CDR3 reads CASSHDTGDGTQYF. Here the CDR3 DNA reads TGTGCCAGCAGCCACGATACAGGGGATGGGACCCAGTACTTC. The chain links TRBV4-2 to TRBJ2-5; TRBD1 agrees at 7 bases. Unmatched junction bases numbered 8, after V lost 3 bases and J lost 7 bases. The length of the CDR3 is 14 residues. The germline gives CDR1 LGHNA, CDR2 YNFKEQ.

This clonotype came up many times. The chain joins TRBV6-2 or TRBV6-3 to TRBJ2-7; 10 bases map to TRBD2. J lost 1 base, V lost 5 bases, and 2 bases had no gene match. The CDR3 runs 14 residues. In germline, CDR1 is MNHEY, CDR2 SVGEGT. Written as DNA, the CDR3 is TGTGCCAGCAGTCGGACTAGCGGATCCTACGAGCAGTACTTC. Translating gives CASSRTSGSYEQYF.

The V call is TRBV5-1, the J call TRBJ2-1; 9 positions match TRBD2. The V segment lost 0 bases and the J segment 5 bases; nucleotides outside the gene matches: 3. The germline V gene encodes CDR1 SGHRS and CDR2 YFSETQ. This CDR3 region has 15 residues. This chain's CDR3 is CASSLGPSGNNEQFF. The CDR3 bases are TGCGCCAGCAGCTTGGGGCCTAGCGGGAACAATGAGCAGTTCTTC.

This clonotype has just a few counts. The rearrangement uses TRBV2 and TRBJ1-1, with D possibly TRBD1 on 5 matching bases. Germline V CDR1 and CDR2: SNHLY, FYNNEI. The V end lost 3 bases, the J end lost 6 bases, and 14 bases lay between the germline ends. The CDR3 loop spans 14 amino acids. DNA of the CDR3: TGTGCCAGCAGTGATAGTCCCGGGGCCCCTGAAGCTTTCTTT. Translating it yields CASSDSPGAPEAFF.

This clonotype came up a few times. The CDR3 loop is CASSPLGIEAFF. The CDR3 DNA reads as TGTGCCAGTAGTCCCCTTGGAATTGAAGCTTTCTTT. The chain uses TRBV19 and TRBJ1-1; D unresolved. The CDR3 length is 12 residues. The germline V and J ends were trimmed by 5 bases and 7 bases, with 11 bases remaining between them. CDR1 is LNHDA and CDR2 is SQIVND in the germline V gene (reference sequence).

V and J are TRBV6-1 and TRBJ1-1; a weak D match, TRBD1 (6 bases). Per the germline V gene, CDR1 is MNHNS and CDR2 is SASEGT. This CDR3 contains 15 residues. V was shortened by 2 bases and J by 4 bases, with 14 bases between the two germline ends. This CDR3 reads CASSELGGLSTEAFF. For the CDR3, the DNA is TGTGCCAGCAGTGAACTCGGGGGGCTGAGCACTGAAGCTTTCTTT.

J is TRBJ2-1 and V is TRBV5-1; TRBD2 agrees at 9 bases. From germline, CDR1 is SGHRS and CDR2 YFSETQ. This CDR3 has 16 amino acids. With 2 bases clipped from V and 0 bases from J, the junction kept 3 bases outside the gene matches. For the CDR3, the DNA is TGCGCCAGCAGCTTAGGTAGCGGGAGCTCCTACAATGAGCAGTTCTTC. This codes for CASSLGSGSSYNEQFF.

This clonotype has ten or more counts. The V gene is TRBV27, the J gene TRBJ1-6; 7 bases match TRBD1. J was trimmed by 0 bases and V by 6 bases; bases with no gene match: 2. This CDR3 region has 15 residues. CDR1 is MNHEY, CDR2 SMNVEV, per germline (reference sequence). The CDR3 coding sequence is TGTGCCAGCAGGGGGGACAGCTCCTATAATTCACCCCTCCACTTT. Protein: CASRGDSSYNSPLHF.

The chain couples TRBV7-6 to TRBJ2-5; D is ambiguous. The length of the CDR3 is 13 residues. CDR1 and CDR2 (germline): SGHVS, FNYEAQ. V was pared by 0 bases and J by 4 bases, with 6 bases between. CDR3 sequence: CASSLAKAETQYF. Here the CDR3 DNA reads TGTGCCAGCAGCTTAGCGAAGGCAGAGACCCAGTACTTC.

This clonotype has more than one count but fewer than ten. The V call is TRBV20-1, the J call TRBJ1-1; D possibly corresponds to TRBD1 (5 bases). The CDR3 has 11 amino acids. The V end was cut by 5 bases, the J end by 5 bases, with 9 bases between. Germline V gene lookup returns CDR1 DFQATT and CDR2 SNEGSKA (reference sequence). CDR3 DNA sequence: TGCAGTGCTGCCTGGGGGACTGAAGCTTTCTTT. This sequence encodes CSAAWGTEAFF.

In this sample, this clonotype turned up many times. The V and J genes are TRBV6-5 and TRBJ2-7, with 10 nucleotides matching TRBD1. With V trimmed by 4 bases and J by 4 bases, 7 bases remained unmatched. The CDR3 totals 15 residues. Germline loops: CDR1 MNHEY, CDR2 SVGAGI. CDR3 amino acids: CASSSPRGQGYEQYF. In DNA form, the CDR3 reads TGTGCCAGCAGTTCCCCTAGGGGACAGGGGTACGAGCAGTACTTC.

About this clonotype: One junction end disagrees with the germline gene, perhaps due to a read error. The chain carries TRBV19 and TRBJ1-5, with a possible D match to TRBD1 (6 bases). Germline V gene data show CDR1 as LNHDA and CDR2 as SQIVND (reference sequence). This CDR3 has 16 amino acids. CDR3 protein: CASGPLKGDSNQPRHF. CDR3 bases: TGTGCCAGTGGACCTCTTAAGGGGGATAGCAATCAGCCCCGGCATTTT.

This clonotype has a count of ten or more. DNA of the CDR3: TGTGCCAGCAGCGCACAGGGTAGGGGGGAGACCCAGTACTTC. It translates to CASSAQGRGETQYF. The chain combines TRBV2 with TRBJ2-5, with D perhaps matching TRBD1 (6 bases). Germline CDR1 reads SNHLY; CDR2 reads FYNNEI. This CDR3 region has 14 residues. V dropped 6 bases and J dropped 5 bases, with 16 bases sitting between them.

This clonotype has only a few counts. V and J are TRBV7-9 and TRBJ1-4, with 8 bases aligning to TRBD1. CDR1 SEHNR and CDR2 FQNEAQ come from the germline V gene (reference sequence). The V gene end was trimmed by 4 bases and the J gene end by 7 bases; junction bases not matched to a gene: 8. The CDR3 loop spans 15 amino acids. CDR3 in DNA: TGTGCCAGCAGCTCGCAGGGGGCGCCGGGTGAAAAACTGTTTTTT. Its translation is CASSSQGAPGEKLFF. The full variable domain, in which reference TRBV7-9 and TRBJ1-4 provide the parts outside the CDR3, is DTGVSQNPRHKITKRGQNVTFRCDPISEHNRLYWYRQTLGQGPEFLTYFQNEAQLEKSRLLSDRFSAERPKGSFSTLEIQRTEQGDSAMYLCASSSQGAPGEKLFFGSGTQLSVL.

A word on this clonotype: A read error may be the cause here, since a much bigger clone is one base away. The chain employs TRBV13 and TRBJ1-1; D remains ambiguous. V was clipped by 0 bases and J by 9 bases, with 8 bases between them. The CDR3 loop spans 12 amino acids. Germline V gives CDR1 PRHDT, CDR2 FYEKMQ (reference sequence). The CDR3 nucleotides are TGTGCCAGCAGCTTAGGGGTCAACCAAGCTTTCTTT. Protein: CASSLGVNQAFF.

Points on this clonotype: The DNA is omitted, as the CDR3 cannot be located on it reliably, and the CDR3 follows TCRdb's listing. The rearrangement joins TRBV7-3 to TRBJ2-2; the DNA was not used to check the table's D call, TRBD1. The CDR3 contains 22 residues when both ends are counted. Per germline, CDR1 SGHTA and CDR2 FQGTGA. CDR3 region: CASSLGAKYEQYFGPGTGELFF.

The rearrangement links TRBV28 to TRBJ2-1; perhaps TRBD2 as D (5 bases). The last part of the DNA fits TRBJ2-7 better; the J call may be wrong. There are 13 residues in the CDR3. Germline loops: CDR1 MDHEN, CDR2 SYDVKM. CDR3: CASSGGSYNEQYF. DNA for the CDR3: TGTGCCAGCAGTGGAGGCTCCTACAATGAGCAGTACTTC.